These T cell receptor beta chains were read from a single sample in a study of vaccination effects on CD4 cells after COVID-19. Clones were read by immunoSEQ multiplex PCR, and TCRdb kept only the in-frame ones, dropping some. The data contain roughly 29,000 clones, 65% of them singletons. Which antigens these TCRs recognize remains unknown. Source: CD4+ T cells from PBMCs cultured without peptide, taken before COVID-19 vaccination. The origin of the receptors is a human donor who received a COVID-19 vaccine. Both conserved end residues are part of each CDR3. A D gene is named only where the DNA matches it firmly. Rows give clone size only sometimes, using once, few, many, or a class for an expanded clone.

CDR3nt	CDR3aa	abundance	d_gene	j_gene	v_gene
TGTGCCAGCAGCTTAGGGAGGAACGGTGAGCAGTTCTTC	CASSLGRNGEQFF	NA	NA	TRBJ2-1	TRBV5-4
TGCGCCAGCAGCTTAGGGACAGCGGGCTCTGGGGCCAACGTCCTGACTTTC	CASSLGTAGSGANVLTF	NA	NA	TRBJ2-6	TRBV5-1
TGTGCCAGTAGTATGGGGGACTACCCTTACAATGAGCAGTTCTTC	CASSMGDYPYNEQFF	NA	TRBD2	TRBJ2-1	TRBV19
TGTGCCTGGAAACCGTTTACGCTGGACAGGGGTTCTGGCTACACCTTC	CAWKPFTLDRGSGYTF	once	TRBD1	TRBJ1-2	TRBV30
TGCAGTGCTAGTAAAGTGTATGGCTACACCTTC	CSASKVYGYTF	NA	NA	TRBJ1-2	TRBV20-1
TGTGCCACCCTAGATCCGGGACAGCATGAAAAACTGTTTTTT	CATLDPGQHEKLFF	NA	TRBD1	TRBJ1-4	TRBV28
TGTGCCAGCAGTTTAACACGGGACAGGGCCTATAATTCACCCCTCCACTTT	CASSLTRDRAYNSPLHF	NA	TRBD1	TRBJ1-6	TRBV27
TGCGCCAGCACTTCGGGGGGGCCATCAGATACGCAGTATTTT	CASTSGGPSDTQYF	NA	TRBD2	TRBJ2-3	TRBV10-1
TGTGCCAGCTCCCCCGGGGGGTATCCTCAGCCCCAGCATTTT	CASSPGGYPQPQHF	NA	NA	TRBJ1-5	TRBV18
TGTGCCAGCAGCGCCCCCGGGACAGTAGGATACGAGCAGTACTTC	CASSAPGTVGYEQYF	NA	TRBD1	TRBJ2-7	TRBV7-9
TGCAGTGCTGGTGATGGACAGGGACCGAACACTGAAGCTTTCTTT	CSAGDGQGPNTEAFF	NA	TRBD1	TRBJ1-1	TRBV20-1
TGTGCCAGCTCATATGGGTCCAGCGGGATCTACGAGCAGTACTTC	CASSYGSSGIYEQYF	NA	TRBD2	TRBJ2-7	TRBV18
TGCGCCAGCCGGGACAGGGTAGACGAGACCCAGTACTTC	CASRDRVDETQYF	NA	TRBD1	TRBJ2-5	TRBV5-1